These 26 T cell receptor beta chains share one sample of origin, sequenced in a study of blood T cell repertoires in COVID-19. Clones were sequenced by immunoSEQ multiplex PCR, and TCRdb holds only the in-frame ones, with some missing. The data show roughly 260,000 clones, with almost 90% seen just once and roughly 10% held by the top ten. Input material: peripheral blood. These receptors came from a woman under 40 with COVID-19, enrolled during active disease.

The genes are TRBV7-9 and TRBJ2-5; D unclear. The CDR3 totals 14 residues. Per the germline V gene, CDR1 is SEHNR and CDR2 is FQNEAQ (reference sequence). Trimming removed 5 bases at V and 3 bases at J, with 13 bases between. CDR3 bases: TGTGCCAGCAGCCCGGTGGCGGTAGAAGAGACCCAGTACTTC. This translates into CASSPVAVEETQYF.

The chain combines TRBV20-1 with TRBJ2-5; D not resolved. The germline V gene encodes CDR1 DFQATT and CDR2 SNEGSKA (reference sequence). Trimming pared 3 bases from V and 4 bases from J, leaving 9 bases between. CDR3 length equals 12 residues. The CDR3 DNA is TGCAGTGCTAGTCCTCCCCTAGAGACCCAGTACTTC. Protein sequence: CSASPPLETQYF.

The chain has TRBV9 and TRBJ2-3; D is undetermined. From germline, CDR1 is SGDLS and CDR2 YYNGEE. The CDR3 covers 14 residues. V lost 1 base and J 4 bases, leaving 10 bases between the germline ends. The CDR3 coding sequence is TGTGCCAGCAGCGTACATGATTTAGCAGATACGCAGTATTTT. This sequence encodes CASSVHDLADTQYF.

J is TRBJ2-7 and V is TRBV11-2, with 8 bases that match TRBD2. The CDR3 length is 15 residues. From germline, CDR1 is SGHAT and CDR2 FQNNGV. V shed 0 bases, J shed 6 bases, and the junction held 7 bases outside the gene matches. As DNA, the CDR3 is TGTGCCAGCAGCTTAGAAGCGGGAGCGTTGTCCGAGCAGTACTTC. It encodes CASSLEAGALSEQYF.

The V gene is TRBV15, the J gene TRBJ2-7; 7 nucleotides agree with TRBD2. V was pared by 0 bases and J by 3 bases, with 5 bases of the junction left unmatched. In germline, CDR1 is LNHNV, CDR2 YYDKDF (reference sequence). The CDR3 loop spans 15 amino acids. The CDR3 loop reads CATSRDREGGYEQYF. The CDR3 nucleotides read TGTGCCACCAGCAGAGACAGGGAGGGCGGCTACGAGCAGTACTTC.

For the CDR3, the DNA is TGTGCCACCCGTGGAGGGGGCCTTCGGCCCCAGCATTTT. Translation gives CATRGGGLRPQHF. The rearrangement links TRBV19 to TRBJ1-5, with 7 bases aligning to TRBD1. In germline, CDR1 is LNHDA, CDR2 SQIVND (reference sequence). Trimming cost V 10 bases and J 9 bases; bases outside gene matches: 12. CDR3 size: 13 residues. The full variable domain, its missing parts supplied by reference TRBV19 and TRBJ1-5, is DGGITQSPKYLFRKEGQNVTLSCEQNLNHDAMYWYRQDPGQGLRLIYYSQIVNDFQKGDIAEGYSVSREKKESFPLTVTSAQKNPTAFYLCATRGGGLRPQHFGDGTRLSIL.

The chain links TRBV11-2 to TRBJ2-1; D call uncertain. This CDR3 is 14 amino acids long. Germline-derived CDR1 and CDR2 are SGHAT and FQNNGV. Trimming took off 1 base at V and 4 bases at J, with 8 bases between the two ends. CDR3 coding DNA: TGTGCCAGCAGCTTAGGTCTCGTGTACAATGAGCAGTTCTTC. It is translated as CASSLGLVYNEQFF.

This clone has only a few counts. The chain combines TRBV19 with TRBJ2-2; TRBD2 is a possible D gene (6 bases). The CDR3 spans 17 residues. Per germline, CDR1 LNHDA and CDR2 SQIVND (reference sequence). The V end was cut by 1 base, the J end by 7 bases, with 19 bases between. The CDR3 sequence is CASSIGSEGARGGELFF. The CDR3 coding sequence is TGTGCCAGTAGTATAGGCTCCGAAGGGGCGCGGGGCGGGGAGCTGTTTTTT.

The gene calls are TRBV15 and TRBJ2-7; weak D call: TRBD2 (5 bases). This CDR3 region has 14 residues. Germline V gene data show CDR1 as LNHNV and CDR2 as YYDKDF (reference sequence). Trimming stripped 1 base from V and 3 bases from J, with 10 bases between. DNA for the CDR3: TGTGCCACCAGCAGAGCCGTTGCGGGCTACGAGCAGTACTTC. Translating it yields CATSRAVAGYEQYF.

V is TRBV9 and J is TRBJ1-5; D may be TRBD1 (5 bases). The CDR3 contains 15 residues. Germline V lookup: CDR1 SGDLS, CDR2 YYNGEE. V lost 2 bases, J lost 4 bases, and 13 bases lay in between. CDR3 region: CASSVDGRQNQPQHF. The DNA for the CDR3 is TGTGCCAGCAGCGTGGACGGCCGACAGAATCAGCCCCAGCATTTT.

J is TRBJ2-7 and V is TRBV29-1, with 7 bases aligning to TRBD2. This CDR3 is 10 amino acids long. V was clipped by 4 bases and J by 6 bases; unmatched bases: 0. Per the germline V gene, CDR1 is SQVTM and CDR2 is ANQGSEA. The CDR3 protein is CSVGTSEQYF. CDR3 bases: TGCAGCGTTGGGACTAGCGAGCAGTACTTC.

V gene TRBV6-6 combines with J gene TRBJ1-1; maybe TRBD1 (6 bases). CDR1 is MNHNY, CDR2 SVGAGI, per germline (reference sequence). The CDR3 spans 16 residues. Deletions cut 6 bases from V and 3 bases from J, with 20 bases between. The CDR3 sequence is CASRKHGGLGDTEAFF. The DNA of the CDR3 is TGTGCCAGCAGGAAGCACGGGGGGCTGGGAGACACTGAAGCTTTCTTT.

The chain has TRBV28 and TRBJ2-5; 13 nucleotides agree with TRBD2. With 4 bases clipped from V and 5 bases from J, the junction kept 7 bases outside the gene matches. CDR1 and CDR2 from the germline V gene are MDHEN and SYDVKM. The CDR3 contains 16 residues. CDR3 amino acids: CASSSHPTSGRETQYF. CDR3 DNA sequence: TGTGCCAGCAGTTCCCACCCGACTAGCGGGAGGGAGACCCAGTACTTC.

J is TRBJ2-7 and V is TRBV30; tentative D call: TRBD2 (6 bases). The CDR3 loop spans 14 amino acids. The germline V gene encodes CDR1 GTSNPN and CDR2 SVGIG (reference sequence). Trimming stripped 1 base from V and 2 bases from J, with 12 bases between. The DNA for the CDR3 is TGTGCCTGGAGTGGATGGGACTTAGCCTACGAGCAGTACTTC. Its translation: CAWSGWDLAYEQYF.

CDR3 in DNA: TGTGCCAGCAGCCAACAGGTCCTGCACGGCGAGCAGTACTTC. It yields the protein CASSQQVLHGEQYF. The chain joins TRBV3-1 (or the pseudogene TRBV3-2) to TRBJ2-7; D unresolved. V gave up 2 bases and J gave up 6 bases, with 14 bases separating them. The CDR3 sequence is 14 residues long. Germline CDR1 and CDR2: LGHDT and YNNKEL (reference sequence).

About this clone: Additional DNA sequences in this sample encode the identical CDR3. The genes are TRBV6-5 and TRBJ1-1, with a possible D match to TRBD1 (5 bases). The CDR3 has 14 amino acids. V was shortened by 0 bases and J by 2 bases, with 7 bases between the two germline ends. CDR1 MNHEY and CDR2 SVGAGI come from the germline V gene. The CDR3 DNA follows: TGTGCCAGCAGTTACTCGTGGGGCAACACTGAAGCTTTCTTT. This codes for CASSYSWGNTEAFF.

J is TRBJ1-2 and V is TRBV29-1, with a weak D call TRBD1 (6 bases). Germline V CDR1 and CDR2: SQVTM, ANQGSEA. The V gene lost 4 bases and the J gene lost 4 bases, with 16 bases spanning the gap. The CDR3 runs 14 residues. The CDR3: CSVVAWTEPYGYTF. DNA of the CDR3: TGCAGCGTTGTTGCGTGGACAGAGCCCTATGGCTACACCTTC.

J is TRBJ2-1 and V is TRBV5-6, with a tentative D call TRBD1 (5 bases). Per the germline V gene, CDR1 is SGHDT and CDR2 is YYEEEE. The CDR3 is made up of 14 amino acids. Trimming stripped 2 bases from V and 6 bases from J, with 12 bases between. The CDR3 DNA sequence: TGTGCCAGCAGCTTAAGGGGCGCTCTCAATGAGCAGTTCTTC. Its translation: CASSLRGALNEQFF.

This chain joins TRBV7-2 and TRBJ2-7; 9 bases align to TRBD1. This CDR3 spans 14 amino acids. CDR1 SGHTA and CDR2 FQGNSA come from the germline V gene. V was pared by 5 bases and J by 3 bases, with 5 bases of the junction left unmatched. CDR3 sequence: CASSQDRGFYEQYF. The CDR3 DNA sequence: TGTGCCAGCAGCCAGGACAGGGGATTCTACGAGCAGTACTTC.

This chain uses TRBV21-1 with TRBJ1-1. TRBV21-1 is noted as a pseudogene. The CDR3 is 17 residues long. The CDR3 nucleotides are TGTGCCAGCAGCAAAGGGGCGGGCGGACCCTTGAACACTGAAGCTTTCTTT. It codes for CASSKGAGGPLNTEAFF.

This chain uses TRBV6-5 with TRBJ1-1, with 7 bases fitting TRBD1. The length of the CDR3 is 13 residues. Looked up from germline, CDR1 is MNHEY and CDR2 is SVGAGI. V shed 6 bases, J shed 4 bases, and the junction held 5 bases outside the gene matches. The CDR3 nucleotides read TGTGCCAGCAGAAGAGGGGGCGGCACTGAAGCTTTCTTT. This translates into CASRRGGGTEAFF.

The gene calls are TRBV10-3 and TRBJ2-1; 7 bases map to TRBD2. From germline, CDR1 is ENHRY and CDR2 SYGVKD. The V gene end was trimmed by 0 bases and the J gene end by 7 bases; junction bases not matched to a gene: 12. The CDR3 is 17 amino acids. CDR3 coding DNA: TGTGCCATCAGTGAGTCGACTCAGAGACTAGCTGGGAATGAGCAGTTCTTC. The encoded protein is CAISESTQRLAGNEQFF.

The CDR3 loop is CASSVRERTEAFF. The CDR3 DNA follows: TGTGCCAGCAGCGTCCGGGAGCGCACTGAAGCTTTCTTT. The V call is TRBV9, the J call TRBJ1-1; D is unclear. The V end was cut by 2 bases, the J end by 4 bases, with 9 bases between. Germline V gene data show CDR1 as SGDLS and CDR2 as YYNGEE. The length of the CDR3 is 13 residues.

CDR3 DNA sequence: TGTGCCAGCAGCGCCCAGGGCCCCTCGGGGCCCCAGCATTTT. It yields the protein CASSAQGPSGPQHF. The chain recombines TRBV7-8 with TRBJ1-5; TRBD1 is a possible D gene (5 bases). V was pared by 5 bases and J by 9 bases, with 17 bases between. This CDR3 region has 14 residues. Germline CDR1 is SGHVS and CDR2 is FQNEAQ.

This clone is a singleton in its sample. V usage is TRBV6-6 and J usage is TRBJ2-7, with 10 bases lining up with TRBD1. V trimming: 2 bases; J trimming: 4 bases; junction bases outside the gene matches: 5. Germline CDR1 and CDR2: MNHNY and SVGAGI (reference sequence). CDR3 length: 15 amino acids. CDR3 amino acids: CASSYPDRGAYEQYF. In DNA form, the CDR3 reads TGTGCCAGCAGTTACCCGGACAGGGGGGCGTACGAGCAGTACTTC.

This clone showed up just a few times. The V call is TRBV7-9, the J call TRBJ2-7, with D maybe TRBD1 (5 bases). Between the trimmed V and J ends, which lost 4 bases and 3 bases, there was a span of 10 bases. Germline V gives CDR1 SEHNR, CDR2 FQNEAQ (reference sequence). The CDR3 spans 13 residues. The CDR3 sequence is CASSSDSIYEQYF. CDR3 bases: TGTGCCAGCAGCTCCGACAGCATCTACGAGCAGTACTTC.